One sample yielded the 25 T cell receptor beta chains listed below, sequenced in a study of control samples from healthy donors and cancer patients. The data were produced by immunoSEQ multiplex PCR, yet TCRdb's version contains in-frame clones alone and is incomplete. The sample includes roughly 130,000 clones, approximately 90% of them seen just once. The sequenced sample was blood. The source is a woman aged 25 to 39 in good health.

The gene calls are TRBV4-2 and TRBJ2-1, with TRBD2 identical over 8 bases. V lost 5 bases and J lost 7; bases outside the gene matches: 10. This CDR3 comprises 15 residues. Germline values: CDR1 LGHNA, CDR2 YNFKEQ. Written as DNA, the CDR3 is TGTGCCAGCAGCTTACGACTAGCGATGTGGAATGAGCAGTTCTTC. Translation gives CASSLRLAMWNEQFF.

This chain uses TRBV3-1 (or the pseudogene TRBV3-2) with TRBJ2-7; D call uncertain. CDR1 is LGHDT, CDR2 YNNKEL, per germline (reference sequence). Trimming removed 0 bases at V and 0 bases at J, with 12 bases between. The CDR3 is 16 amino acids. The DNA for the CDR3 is TGTGCCAGCAGCCAAGATGGGGTGCAGTTCTCCTACGAGCAGTACTTC. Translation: CASSQDGVQFSYEQYF.

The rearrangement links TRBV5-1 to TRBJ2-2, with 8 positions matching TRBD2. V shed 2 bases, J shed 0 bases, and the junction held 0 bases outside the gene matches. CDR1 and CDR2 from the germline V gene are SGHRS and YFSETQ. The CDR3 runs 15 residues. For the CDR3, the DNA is TGCGCCAGCAGCTTAGCGGGGGCGAACACCGGGGAGCTGTTTTTT. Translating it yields CASSLAGANTGELFF.

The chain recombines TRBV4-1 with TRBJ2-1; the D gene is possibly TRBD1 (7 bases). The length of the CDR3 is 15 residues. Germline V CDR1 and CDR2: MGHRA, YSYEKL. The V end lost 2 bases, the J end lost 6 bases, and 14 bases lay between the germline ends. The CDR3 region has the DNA TGCGCCAGCAGCCAAACCAGGGGGGTTGCCAATGAGCAGTTCTTC. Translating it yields CASSQTRGVANEQFF.

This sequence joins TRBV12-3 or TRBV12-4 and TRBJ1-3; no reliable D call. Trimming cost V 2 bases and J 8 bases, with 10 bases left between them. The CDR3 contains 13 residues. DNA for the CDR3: TGTGCCAGCAGTTTATCGACTCTCGACACCATATATTTT. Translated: CASSLSTLDTIYF.

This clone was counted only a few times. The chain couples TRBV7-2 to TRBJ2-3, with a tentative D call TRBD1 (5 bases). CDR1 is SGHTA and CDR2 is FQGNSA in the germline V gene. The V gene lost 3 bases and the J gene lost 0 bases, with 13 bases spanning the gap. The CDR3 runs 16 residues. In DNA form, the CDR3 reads TGTGCCAGCAGCTTGATTGGCGACAGTAGCACAGATACGCAGTATTTT. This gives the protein CASSLIGDSSTDTQYF.

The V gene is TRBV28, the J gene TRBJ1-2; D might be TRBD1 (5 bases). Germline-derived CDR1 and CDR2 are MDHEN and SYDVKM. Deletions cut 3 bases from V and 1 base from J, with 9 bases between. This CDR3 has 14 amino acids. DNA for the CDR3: TGTGCCAGCAGTTTCCCGGACAATAACTATGGCTACACCTTC. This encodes CASSFPDNNYGYTF.

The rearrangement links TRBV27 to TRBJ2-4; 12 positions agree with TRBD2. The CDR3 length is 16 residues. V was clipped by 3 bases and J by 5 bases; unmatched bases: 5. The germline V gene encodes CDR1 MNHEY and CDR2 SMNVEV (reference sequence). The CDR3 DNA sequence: TGTGCCAGCAGTTTCCTCGGGACTAGCGGGCAAAACATTCAGTACTTC. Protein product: CASSFLGTSGQNIQYF.

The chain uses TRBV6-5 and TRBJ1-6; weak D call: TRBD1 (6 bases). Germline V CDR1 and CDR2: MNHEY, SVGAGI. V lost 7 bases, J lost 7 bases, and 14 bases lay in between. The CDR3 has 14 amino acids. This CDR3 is CASMGGRPNSPLHF. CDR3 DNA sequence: TGTGCCAGCATGGGGGGGCGACCGAATTCACCCCTCCACTTT.

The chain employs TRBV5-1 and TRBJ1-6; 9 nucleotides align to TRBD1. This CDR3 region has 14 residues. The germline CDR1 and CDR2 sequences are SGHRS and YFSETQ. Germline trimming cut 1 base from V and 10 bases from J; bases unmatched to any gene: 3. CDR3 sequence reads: CASSLTGGDSPLHF. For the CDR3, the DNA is TGCGCCAGCAGCTTGACAGGGGGCGACTCACCCCTCCACTTT.

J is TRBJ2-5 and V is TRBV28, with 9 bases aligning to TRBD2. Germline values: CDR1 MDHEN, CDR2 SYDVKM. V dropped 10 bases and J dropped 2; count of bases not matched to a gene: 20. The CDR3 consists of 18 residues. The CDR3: CATRTDQLAGQPQETQYF. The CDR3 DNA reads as TGTGCCACCAGAACCGACCAACTAGCGGGCCAGCCGCAAGAGACCCAGTACTTC.

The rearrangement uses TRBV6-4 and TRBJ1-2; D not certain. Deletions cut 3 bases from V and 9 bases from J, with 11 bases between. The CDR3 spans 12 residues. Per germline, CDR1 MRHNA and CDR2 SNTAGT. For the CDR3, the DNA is TGTGCCAGCAGTGAGTCCGGCCTCAGCTACACCTTC. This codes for CASSESGLSYTF.

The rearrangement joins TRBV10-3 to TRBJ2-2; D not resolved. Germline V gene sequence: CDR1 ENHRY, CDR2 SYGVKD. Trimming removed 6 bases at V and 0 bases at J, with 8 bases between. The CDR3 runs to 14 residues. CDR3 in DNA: TGTGCCATCAGGCAGGATCCGAACACCGGGGAGCTGTTTTTT. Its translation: CAIRQDPNTGELFF.

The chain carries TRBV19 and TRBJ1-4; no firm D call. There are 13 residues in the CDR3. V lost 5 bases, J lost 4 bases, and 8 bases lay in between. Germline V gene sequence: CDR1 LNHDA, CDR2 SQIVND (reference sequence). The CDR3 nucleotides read TGTGCCAGTAGTCAGTTAGGTAATGAAAAACTGTTTTTT. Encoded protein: CASSQLGNEKLFF.

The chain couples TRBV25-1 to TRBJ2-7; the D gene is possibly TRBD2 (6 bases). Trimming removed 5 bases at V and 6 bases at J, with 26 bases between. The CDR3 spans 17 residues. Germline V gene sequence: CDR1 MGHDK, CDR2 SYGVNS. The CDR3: CASSSPPGLTARFEQYF. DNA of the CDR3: TGTGCCAGCAGTTCCCCTCCCGGACTAACGGCCCGGTTCGAGCAGTACTTC.

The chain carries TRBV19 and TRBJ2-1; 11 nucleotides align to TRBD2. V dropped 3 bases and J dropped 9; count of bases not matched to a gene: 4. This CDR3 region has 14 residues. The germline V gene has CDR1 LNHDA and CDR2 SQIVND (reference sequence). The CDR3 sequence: CASSITSGSAEQFF. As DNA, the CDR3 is TGTGCCAGTAGTATTACTAGCGGGAGTGCTGAGCAGTTCTTC.

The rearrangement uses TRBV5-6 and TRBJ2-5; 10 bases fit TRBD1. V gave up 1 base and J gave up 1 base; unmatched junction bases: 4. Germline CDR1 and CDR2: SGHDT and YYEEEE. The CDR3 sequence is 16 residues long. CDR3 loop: CASSLRDRGLQETQYF. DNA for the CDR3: TGTGCCAGCAGCTTGAGGGACAGGGGCCTCCAAGAGACCCAGTACTTC.

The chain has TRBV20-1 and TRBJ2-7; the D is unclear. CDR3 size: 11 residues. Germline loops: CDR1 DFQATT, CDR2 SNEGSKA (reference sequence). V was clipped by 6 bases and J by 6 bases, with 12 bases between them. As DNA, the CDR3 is TGCAGTGCCCCTCGGGCCAGCGAGCAGTACTTC. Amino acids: CSAPRASEQYF.

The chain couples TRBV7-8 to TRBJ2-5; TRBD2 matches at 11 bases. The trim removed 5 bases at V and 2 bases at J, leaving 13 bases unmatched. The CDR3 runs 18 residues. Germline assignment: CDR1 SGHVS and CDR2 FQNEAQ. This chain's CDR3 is CASSRDLRLAGPQETQYF. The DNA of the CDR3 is TGTGCCAGCAGCCGCGACCTCAGACTAGCGGGACCTCAAGAGACCCAGTACTTC.

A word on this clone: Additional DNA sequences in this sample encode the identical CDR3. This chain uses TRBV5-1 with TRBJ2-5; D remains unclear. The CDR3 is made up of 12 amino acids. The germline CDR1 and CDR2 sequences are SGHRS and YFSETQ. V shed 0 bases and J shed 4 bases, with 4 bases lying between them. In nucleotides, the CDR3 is TGCGCCAGCAGCTTGGTGGGAGAGACCCAGTACTTC. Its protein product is CASSLVGETQYF.

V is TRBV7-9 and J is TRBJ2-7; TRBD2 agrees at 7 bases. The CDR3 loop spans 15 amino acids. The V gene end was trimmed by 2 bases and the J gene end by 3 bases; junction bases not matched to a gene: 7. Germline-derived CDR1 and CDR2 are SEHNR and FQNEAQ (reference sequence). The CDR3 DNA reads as TGTGCCAGCAGCTTAAGGCTAGCGGCGTACTACGAGCAGTACTTC. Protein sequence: CASSLRLAAYYEQYF.

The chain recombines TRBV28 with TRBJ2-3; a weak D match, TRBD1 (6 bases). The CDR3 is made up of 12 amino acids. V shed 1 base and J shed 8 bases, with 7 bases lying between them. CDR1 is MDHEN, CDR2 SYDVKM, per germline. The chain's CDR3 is CASSLLGATQYF. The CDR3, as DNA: TGTGCCAGCAGTTTATTGGGGGCTACGCAGTATTTT.

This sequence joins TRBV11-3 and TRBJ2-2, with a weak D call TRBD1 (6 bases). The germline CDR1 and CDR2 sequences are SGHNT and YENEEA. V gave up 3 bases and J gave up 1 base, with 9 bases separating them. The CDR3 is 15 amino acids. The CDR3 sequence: CASSLIGGNTGELFF. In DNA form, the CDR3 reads TGTGCCAGCAGCTTGATAGGGGGGAACACCGGGGAGCTGTTTTTT.

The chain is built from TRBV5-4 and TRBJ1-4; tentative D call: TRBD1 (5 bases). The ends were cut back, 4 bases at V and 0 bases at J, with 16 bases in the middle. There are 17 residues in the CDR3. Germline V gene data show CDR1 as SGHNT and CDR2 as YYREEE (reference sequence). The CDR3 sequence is CASSPTGGRSTNEKLFF. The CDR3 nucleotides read TGTGCCAGCAGCCCCACGGGGGGAAGGTCAACTAATGAAAAACTGTTTTTT.

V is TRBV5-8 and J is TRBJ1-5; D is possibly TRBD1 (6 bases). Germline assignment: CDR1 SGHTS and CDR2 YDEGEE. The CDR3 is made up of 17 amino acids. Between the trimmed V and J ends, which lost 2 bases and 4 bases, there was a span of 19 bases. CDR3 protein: CASSFYFAEQGNQPQHF. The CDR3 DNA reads TGTGCCAGCAGCTTTTATTTTGCGGAACAGGGAAATCAGCCCCAGCATTTT.